These 20 T cell receptor beta chains originate from one sample sequenced in a study of cytomegalovirus exposure and HLA in healthy donors (dated by TCRdb to 2017 to 2019). Library generation was performed with the immunoSEQ multiplex PCR assay. The multiplex PCR relied on a mix of 60 forward primers for TCR Vbeta segments and 13 reverse primers for TCR Jbeta segments. Sourced from immuneACCESS, this table was stored by TCRdb with only in-frame sequences that have V and J called. A share of the clones is absent; for the studies checked, an unresolved V gene accounts for under half, and the remainder has no known explanation. The sample's own table lists about 130,000 clones. Of the sample, 2% is held by the ten largest clones. The sequencing input was PBMCs. These receptors were obtained from a woman aged 55 to 70 in good health and CMV-seronegative.

This sequence joins TRBV2 and TRBJ2-7; 10 bases line up with TRBD2. This CDR3 is built from 13 residues. Germline values: CDR1 SNHLY, CDR2 FYNNEI. The V and J ends lost 9 bases and 3 bases, in that order; junction bases with no gene match: 5. This chain's CDR3 is CASWEREGYEQYF. CDR3 bases: TGTGCCAGTTGGGAGCGGGAGGGCTACGAGCAGTACTTC.

The rearrangement links TRBV6-6 to TRBJ2-7; 8 bases are a match to TRBD1. With 6 bases clipped from V and 2 bases from J, the junction kept 9 bases outside the gene matches. Germline V gives CDR1 MNHNY, CDR2 SVGAGI (reference sequence). The CDR3 consists of 15 residues. The DNA of the CDR3 is TGTGCCAGCAGAAGAGGGACAGGCCTTACCTACGAGCAGTACTTC. Its translation: CASRRGTGLTYEQYF.

The chain combines TRBV28 with TRBJ1-1; weak D call: TRBD1 (6 bases). The CDR3 runs to 14 residues. Germline V lookup: CDR1 MDHEN, CDR2 SYDVKM. V lost 4 bases to trimming and J lost 1 base, with 10 bases between them. The CDR3: CASSYGTQNTEAFF. The CDR3 bases are TGTGCCAGCAGTTATGGGACACAGAACACTGAAGCTTTCTTT.

This chain links TRBV21-1 with TRBJ2-2; TRBD2, as called in the table, went unchecked against the DNA. TRBV21-1 is termed a pseudogene. The CDR3 has 21 residues. CDR3 sequence (DNA): TGTGCCAGCAGCAAAGATGTATCCCCGGGACTAGCGGGAGGGAACACCGGGGAGCTGTTTTTT. It codes for CASSKDVSPGLAGGNTGELFF.

A remark on this clone: At the DNA level, this CDR3 is encoded by other sequences in the same sample as well. This chain joins TRBV19 and TRBJ1-3; D not resolved. Trimming took 4 bases from V and 1 from J, leaving 5 bases between them. Per germline, CDR1 LNHDA and CDR2 SQIVND (reference sequence). The CDR3 runs 13 residues. CDR3 coding DNA: TGTGCCAGTAGTACGGGATCTGGAAACACCATATATTTT. Residues: CASSTGSGNTIYF.

This chain's CDR3 is CASRELRSRGSGANVLTF. CDR3 bases: TGTGCCAGCAGGGAACTCAGGTCCAGGGGCTCTGGGGCCAACGTCCTGACTTTC. V is TRBV2 and J is TRBJ2-6, with D maybe TRBD1 (6 bases). V was shortened by 6 bases and J by 0 bases, with 18 bases between the two germline ends. Germline V gene sequence: CDR1 SNHLY, CDR2 FYNNEI. The CDR3 contains 18 residues.

V and J are TRBV29-1 and TRBJ2-1; 8 nucleotides line up with TRBD2. CDR1 is SQVTM, CDR2 ANQGSEA, per germline. J gave up 4 bases and V 3 bases, and 11 bases lay outside the gene matches. The length of the CDR3 is 16 residues. The CDR3 DNA is TGCAGCGTTGAGCCCCTACTAGCGGAGCCATACAATGAGCAGTTCTTC. This encodes CSVEPLLAEPYNEQFF.

The chain links TRBV2 to TRBJ1-3; D uncertain. This CDR3 contains 16 residues. CDR1 and CDR2 from the germline V gene are SNHLY and FYNNEI. V lost 3 bases to trimming and J lost 0 bases, with 12 bases between them. The chain's CDR3 is CASSEVRLSSGNTIYF. CDR3 sequence (DNA): TGTGCCAGCAGTGAGGTTCGGTTGTCCTCTGGAAACACCATATATTTT.

The CDR3 sequence is CAWSVGLAPRDQYF. In DNA form, the CDR3 reads TGTGCCTGGAGTGTAGGGCTAGCGCCACGGGACCAGTACTTC. This sequence joins TRBV30 and TRBJ2-5, with D possibly TRBD2 on 6 matching bases. Looked up from germline, CDR1 is GTSNPN and CDR2 is SVGIG (reference sequence). The CDR3 has 14 amino acids. V was cut by 0 bases and J by 10 bases, with 18 bases left in between.

The J gene is TRBJ1-1, the V gene TRBV5-1; possibly TRBD1 for D (6 bases). Germline V CDR1 and CDR2: SGHRS, YFSETQ. CDR3 size: 18 residues. V lost 4 bases to trimming and J lost 1 base, with 23 bases between them. The CDR3 DNA follows: TGCGCCAGCAGCGTGGGGGCGGGGGCGGACGGTCCGAACACTGAAGCTTTCTTT. Its protein product is CASSVGAGADGPNTEAFF.

V and J are TRBV5-1 and TRBJ2-5; D not resolved. In germline, CDR1 is SGHRS, CDR2 YFSETQ. This CDR3 is 11 amino acids long. V was shortened by 5 bases and J by 1 base, with 3 bases between the two germline ends. The CDR3 reads CASRAQETQYF. DNA for the CDR3: TGCGCCAGCAGAGCCCAAGAGACCCAGTACTTC.

This chain uses TRBV25-1 with TRBJ2-7; D perhaps matches TRBD1 (6 bases). Trimming left V 9 bases short and J 5 bases short, with 14 bases between. Germline V gene lookup returns CDR1 MGHDK and CDR2 SYGVNS. The length of the CDR3 is 12 residues. The CDR3, as DNA: TGTGCCAGACGACAACAGGGCCACGAGCAGTACTTC. Protein product: CARRQQGHEQYF.

The gene calls are TRBV5-1 and TRBJ2-7; 9 bases match TRBD1. Germline CDR1 SGHRS, CDR2 YFSETQ. V shed 4 bases, J shed 3 bases, and the junction held 8 bases outside the gene matches. The CDR3 has 15 amino acids. The CDR3 loop reads CASSRPGTGSYEQYF. DNA of the CDR3: TGCGCCAGCAGCCGACCCGGGACAGGGAGCTACGAGCAGTACTTC.

This sequence joins TRBV9 and TRBJ2-3; 11 bases map to TRBD2. Germline V gives CDR1 SGDLS, CDR2 YYNGEE. Trimming removed 3 bases from V and 0 bases from J; junction bases left unmatched: 6. The CDR3 contains 17 residues. The CDR3 sequence is CASSDGTSGLSTDTQYF. For the CDR3, the DNA is TGTGCCAGCAGCGACGGGACTAGCGGTTTGAGCACAGATACGCAGTATTTT. The full variable domain, in which reference TRBV9 and TRBJ2-3 provide the parts outside the CDR3, is DSGVTQTPKHLITATGQRVTLRCSPRSGDLSVYWYQQSLDQGLQFLIQYYNGEERAKGNILERFSAQQFPDLHSELNLSSLELGDSALYFCASSDGTSGLSTDTQYFGPGTRLTVL.

The CDR3 sequence: CAWTGSGTSGSDTQYF. For the CDR3, the DNA is TGTGCCTGGACAGGGAGCGGGACTAGCGGGAGTGATACGCAGTATTTT. V usage is TRBV30 and J usage is TRBJ2-3; 14 nucleotides line up with TRBD2. In germline, CDR1 is GTSNPN, CDR2 SVGIG (reference sequence). With V trimmed by 4 bases and J by 6 bases, 9 bases remained unmatched. The CDR3 sequence is 16 residues long.

The chain links TRBV19 to TRBJ1-1, with 10 bases that match TRBD1. V shed 5 bases and J 1 base; nucleotides not matched to a gene: 16. CDR1 LNHDA and CDR2 SQIVND come from the germline V gene (reference sequence). The CDR3 totals 19 residues. CDR3 sequence: CASSARDRGWGTWNTEAFF. The CDR3 nucleotides are TGTGCCAGTAGTGCCCGGGACAGGGGCTGGGGTACATGGAACACTGAAGCTTTCTTT.

The chain combines TRBV28 with TRBJ1-1; D gene uncertain. CDR1 is MDHEN and CDR2 is SYDVKM in the germline V gene. The CDR3 totals 16 residues. Trimming took 4 bases from V and 1 from J, leaving 16 bases between them. CDR3 loop: CASSSPAAGRNTEAFF. The CDR3 nucleotides read TGTGCCAGCAGTTCACCGGCAGCGGGGAGGAACACTGAAGCTTTCTTT.

The V and J genes are TRBV7-9 and TRBJ2-7, with 11 bases lining up with TRBD1. CDR3 size: 17 residues. V gave up 4 bases and J gave up 3 bases; unmatched junction bases: 11. Germline V lookup: CDR1 SEHNR, CDR2 FQNEAQ (reference sequence). The CDR3 is CASSSHPGDRGVYEQYF. CDR3 nucleotides: TGTGCCAGCAGCTCCCATCCAGGGGACAGGGGGGTCTACGAGCAGTACTTC.

The chain joins TRBV4-1 to TRBJ2-7; perhaps TRBD2 as D (6 bases). The CDR3 consists of 15 residues. CDR1 is MGHRA, CDR2 YSYEKL, per germline. V gave up 1 base and J gave up 3 bases, with 13 bases separating them. CDR3 sequence reads: CASSQVGGTLYEQYF. The CDR3 DNA sequence: TGCGCCAGCAGCCAAGTTGGAGGGACCCTCTACGAGCAGTACTTC.

The chain uses TRBV4-1 and TRBJ2-7; D is possibly TRBD2 (5 bases). Looked up from germline, CDR1 is MGHRA and CDR2 is YSYEKL. CDR3 size: 15 residues. Trimming removed 3 bases from V and 5 bases from J, with 17 bases in between. Written as DNA, the CDR3 is TGCGCCAGCAGCCAGGCCCTTACAGACGGGGACGAGCAGTACTTC. Translated: CASSQALTDGDEQYF.